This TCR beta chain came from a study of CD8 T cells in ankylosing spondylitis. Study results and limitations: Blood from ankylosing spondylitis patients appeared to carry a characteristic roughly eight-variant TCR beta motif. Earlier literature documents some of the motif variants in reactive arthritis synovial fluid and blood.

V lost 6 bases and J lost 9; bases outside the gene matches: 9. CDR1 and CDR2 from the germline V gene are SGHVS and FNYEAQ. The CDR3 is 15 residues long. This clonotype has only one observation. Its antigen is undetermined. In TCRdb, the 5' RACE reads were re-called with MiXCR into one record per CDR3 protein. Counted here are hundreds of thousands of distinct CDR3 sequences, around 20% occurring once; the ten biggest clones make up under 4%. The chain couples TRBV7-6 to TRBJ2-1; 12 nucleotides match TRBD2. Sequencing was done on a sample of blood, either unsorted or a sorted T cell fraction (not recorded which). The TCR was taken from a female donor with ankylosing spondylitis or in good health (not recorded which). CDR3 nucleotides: TGTGCCAGCAGACCCTCTAGCGGGAGGGCCGGTGAGCAGTTCTTC. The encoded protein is CASRPSSGRAGEQFF.